The T cell receptor (beta chain) described here comes from a study of breast tumors, draining lymph nodes, adjacent tissues. Study-wide results and caveats: Findings are consistent with lymph node origin and intratumoral expansion of most tumor T cells.

This clonotype was recorded many times. Antigen unknown. From germline, CDR1 is SNHLY and CDR2 FYNNEI. Trimming cost V 3 bases and J 8 bases, with 19 bases left between them. The CDR3 totals 15 residues. TCRdb re-called the multiplex PCR reads with MiXCR, one entry per CDR3 protein. The profile shows 150,000 to 200,000 distinct CDR3 sequences, about 30% of them singletons. Samples came from axillary lymph nodes draining the breast cancer. The clonotype comes from a female donor with breast cancer. Some clones in this sample may be carry-over from other donors' samples. Sequencing was performed on axillary lymph node tissue. This chain links TRBV2 with TRBJ1-2, with TRBD1 as a possible D gene (5 bases). CDR3 in DNA: TGTGCCAGCAGTGAGTTAAGGGGCAACAGCTGGGGCTACACCTTC. It encodes CASSELRGNSWGYTF.